Presented here are 25 T cell receptor beta chains from one specimen sequenced in a study of CD8+ T cells in alopecia areata. In each case, RNA was isolated and then reverse transcribed into cDNA as the sequencing template. Method: immunoSEQ multiplex PCR; TCRdb's copy keeps in-frame clones and lacks some. The sample lists around 100,000 clones, roughly two fifths occurring once. The sample consisted of CD4+ T cells sorted from blood. The receptors originated from a human donor with alopecia areata.

This chain joins TRBV25-1 and TRBJ2-7; either TRBD1 or TRBD2 may supply D (5 bases each). The CDR3 is 16 residues long. The V end lost 2 bases, the J end lost 1 base, and 15 bases lay between the germline ends. The germline V gene has CDR1 MGHDK and CDR2 SYGVNS. The chain's CDR3 is CASSETLRGPSYEQYF. The CDR3, as DNA: TGTGCCAGCAGTGAAACCCTCCGGGGACCGTCCTACGAGCAGTACTTC.

The chain carries TRBV29-1 and TRBJ1-1; TRBD1 agrees at 9 bases. Per the germline V gene, CDR1 is SQVTM and CDR2 is ANQGSEA. This CDR3 contains 16 residues. After removal of 5 bases from V and 3 bases from J, the junction contained 13 bases not matched to a gene. The CDR3 protein is CSVRPGTGWGYTEAFF. The CDR3 DNA reads TGCAGCGTTCGTCCCGGGACAGGGTGGGGGTACACTGAAGCTTTCTTT.

This clone has more than one count but fewer than ten. CDR3 amino acids: CASSEAPLGYEQYF. As DNA, the CDR3 is TGTGCCAGCAGTGAAGCCCCTTTGGGCTACGAGCAGTACTTC. The genes are TRBV6-1 and TRBJ2-7; no clear D. In germline, CDR1 is MNHNS, CDR2 SASEGT. The CDR3 runs 14 residues. Trimming stripped 0 bases from V and 3 bases from J, with 9 bases between.

In this sample, this clone turned up a few times. This chain connects TRBV7-2 to TRBJ2-7; D is perhaps TRBD1 (5 bases). Trimming stripped 4 bases from V and 3 bases from J, with 7 bases between. The germline CDR1 and CDR2 sequences are SGHTA and FQGNSA. The CDR3 contains 12 residues. The CDR3: CASSSQGYEQYF. The CDR3 DNA follows: TGTGCCAGCAGCTCCCAGGGCTACGAGCAGTACTTC.

This chain links TRBV9 with TRBJ2-2; no clear D gene. The V end lost 4 bases, the J end lost 4 bases, and 11 bases lay between the germline ends. Germline lookup yields CDR1 SGDLS and CDR2 YYNGEE. This CDR3 contains 14 residues. The CDR3 region has the DNA TGTGCCAGCAGCCCCCAGGCCGGCACCGGGGAGCTGTTTTTT. It translates to CASSPQAGTGELFF.

The J gene is TRBJ2-5, the V gene TRBV7-2; D is unresolved. This CDR3 is 12 amino acids long. V lost 5 bases to trimming and J lost 10 bases, with 14 bases between them. Germline lookup yields CDR1 SGHTA and CDR2 FQGNSA. The DNA for the CDR3 is TGTGCCAGCAGCCCTATCGGATGGGACCAGTACTTC. Its protein is CASSPIGWDQYF.

As concerns this clone: The sample carries other DNA sequences with the same CDR3. The gene calls are TRBV14 and TRBJ2-7; D is undetermined. This CDR3 has 15 amino acids. The V gene lost 1 base and the J gene lost 0 bases, with 10 bases spanning the gap. Germline values: CDR1 SGHDN, CDR2 FVKESK. The CDR3 DNA reads as TGTGCCAGCAGCCAAGTGGGCTCTGGCTCCTACGAGCAGTACTTC. It translates to CASSQVGSGSYEQYF.

The chain recombines TRBV5-1 with TRBJ2-1; tentative D call: TRBD2 (5 bases). CDR1 is SGHRS and CDR2 is YFSETQ in the germline V gene. The CDR3 loop spans 17 amino acids. Trimming removed 2 bases at V and 3 bases at J, with 18 bases between. The CDR3, as DNA: TGCGCCAGCAGCTTCGGGCGGGTTAGGGTAGACTACAATGAGCAGTTCTTC. Translating it yields CASSFGRVRVDYNEQFF.

The rearrangement uses TRBV5-1 and TRBJ2-1, with TRBD1 as a possible D gene (6 bases). CDR3 length equals 14 residues. In germline, CDR1 is SGHRS, CDR2 YFSETQ. Trimming removed 0 bases at V and 5 bases at J, with 9 bases between. The CDR3 DNA reads TGCGCCAGCAGCTTGGGACAGGTGGACAATGAGCAGTTCTTC. Protein: CASSLGQVDNEQFF.

As regards this clone: The junction does not match germline at one end; this may be a read error. Other DNA sequences in this specimen translate into the identical CDR3. The chain links TRBV30 to TRBJ2-2; tentatively, D is TRBD2 (5 bases). The CDR3 sequence is 13 residues long. Germline CDR1 reads GTSNPN; CDR2 reads SVGIG (reference sequence). CDR3 protein: CAWNRYTTGELFF. CDR3 nucleotides: TGTGCCTGGAATCGGTATACCACCGGGGAACTGTTTTTT.

The chain combines TRBV7-2 with TRBJ2-7; D gene ambiguous. This CDR3 region has 11 residues. V was clipped by 1 base and J by 13 bases, with 11 bases between them. Germline V gene lookup returns CDR1 SGHTA and CDR2 FQGNSA. The CDR3 DNA is TGTGCCAGCAGCTTAGGCGGTGCGCTTTACTTC. This codes for CASSLGGALYF.

A note on this clone: At one of its ends the junction is not consistent with the germline gene, which may arise from a read error. The chain combines TRBV4-1 with TRBJ2-1, with 9 bases that match TRBD2. CDR3 length equals 16 residues. Germline loops: CDR1 MGHRA, CDR2 YSYEKL. CDR3 sequence (DNA): TGTGCCAGCAGCCAAGAATCCGTCGGGACTAGCAGGGGAAAGTTCTTC. Its translation: CASSQESVGTSRGKFF.

The genes are TRBV7-2 and TRBJ2-7; D not resolved. V lost 2 bases and J lost 3, with 8 bases in between. CDR3 length: 13 residues. Germline V lookup: CDR1 SGHTA, CDR2 FQGNSA. The CDR3 region is CASSLRLFYEQYF. CDR3 in DNA: TGTGCCAGCAGCTTACGGCTATTCTACGAGCAGTACTTC.

There are a few counts of this clone. V usage is TRBV30 and J usage is TRBJ1-1; TRBD1 matches 7 bases. V shed 1 base, J shed 1 base, and the junction held 6 bases outside the gene matches. Germline V gene sequence: CDR1 GTSNPN, CDR2 SVGIG (reference sequence). The CDR3 is made up of 15 amino acids. The CDR3 sequence is CAWSEPGQPNTEAFF. CDR3 nucleotide sequence: TGTGCCTGGAGTGAGCCGGGACAGCCGAACACTGAAGCTTTCTTT. The entire variable domain, with the rest obtained from reference TRBV30 and TRBJ1-1, is as follows: SQTIHQWPATLVQPVGSPLSLECTVEGTSNPNLYWYRQAAGRGLQLLFYSVGIGQISSEVPQNLSASRPQDRQFILSSKKLLLSDSGFYLCAWSEPGQPNTEAFFGQGTRLTVV.

About this clone itself: The CDR3 does not end in the conserved phenylalanine or tryptophan, so this is likely a read error. Because the CDR3's place on the DNA is in doubt, the DNA is left out and the CDR3 is given as listed by TCRdb. V and J are TRBV27 and TRBJ2-7. Germline assignment: CDR1 MNHEY and CDR2 SMNVEV (reference sequence). A total of 12 residues make up the CDR3, ends included. The CDR3 protein is CASSPQIRNGGL.

The chain links TRBV27 to TRBJ2-3, with D possibly TRBD2 on 6 matching bases. With 6 bases removed from V and 8 bases from J, the gap between germline ends came to 18 bases. This CDR3 contains 14 residues. Germline V gene sequence: CDR1 MNHEY, CDR2 SMNVEV (reference sequence). Here the CDR3 reads CASRHLTSPGTQYF. CDR3 in DNA: TGTGCCAGCAGACACCTCACTAGCCCCGGTACGCAGTATTTT.

The table lists this clone with a few counts. Here the CDR3 reads CASSFGYQGPETQYF. The CDR3 DNA reads as TGTGCCAGCAGCTTCGGTTACCAGGGGCCCGAGACCCAGTACTTC. The chain employs TRBV7-2 and TRBJ2-5; D might be TRBD1 (6 bases). Trimming cost V 3 bases and J 5 bases, with 16 bases left between them. This CDR3 has 15 amino acids. Germline V CDR1 and CDR2: SGHTA, FQGNSA.

The chain is built from TRBV27 and TRBJ2-4; unclear D gene. Trimming stripped 6 bases from V and 0 bases from J, with 12 bases between. From germline, CDR1 is MNHEY and CDR2 SMNVEV (reference sequence). This CDR3 has 15 residues. DNA of the CDR3: TGTGCCAGCAGGGACCCACGGCTAGCCAAAAACATTCAGTACTTC. Residues: CASRDPRLAKNIQYF.

This clone occurred a few times. The V and J genes are TRBV7-9 and TRBJ1-6; TRBD1 is a possible D gene (5 bases). The CDR3 sequence is 15 residues long. The V end was cut by 6 bases, the J end by 5 bases, with 14 bases between. Germline loops: CDR1 SEHNR, CDR2 FQNEAQ (reference sequence). The CDR3, as DNA: TGTGCCAGCAGAAGGGGTAGCGGTAATAATTCACCCCTCCACTTT. As protein: CASRRGSGNNSPLHF.

There are a few counts of this clone. The chain combines TRBV5-1 with TRBJ2-1, with 10 bases identical to TRBD2. Looked up from germline, CDR1 is SGHRS and CDR2 is YFSETQ. With 0 bases clipped from V and 3 bases from J, the junction kept 0 bases outside the gene matches. CDR3 length: 15 residues. The CDR3, as DNA: TGCGCCAGCAGCTTGGGGACTAGCGGCTACAATGAGCAGTTCTTC. This sequence encodes CASSLGTSGYNEQFF.

This clone turned up a few times. This chain joins TRBV11-2 and TRBJ2-7; D is ambiguous. Germline V gene lookup returns CDR1 SGHAT and CDR2 FQNNGV. Trimming removed 1 base at V and 3 bases at J, with 10 bases between. CDR3 length: 14 residues. CDR3 coding DNA: TGTGCCAGCAGCTTAGTAGGGATCCACTACGAGCAGTACTTC. It yields the protein CASSLVGIHYEQYF. Full variable domain (missing parts from reference TRBV11-2 and TRBJ2-7): EAGVAQSPRYKIIEKRQSVAFWCNPISGHATLYWYQQILGQGPKLLIQFQNNGVVDDSQLPKDRFSAERLKGVDSTLKIQPAKLEDSAVYLCASSLVGIHYEQYFGPGTRLTVT.

This chain uses TRBV6-5 with TRBJ2-1; D remains ambiguous. This CDR3 comprises 15 residues. Germline CDR1 MNHEY, CDR2 SVGAGI. V shed 2 bases and J shed 8 bases, with 16 bases lying between them. CDR3 nucleotides: TGTGCCAGCAGTTACAAATTCTCCGTAGCCGATGAGCAGTTCTTC. Protein sequence: CASSYKFSVADEQFF.

The chain is built from TRBV28 and TRBJ2-4; 7 bases match TRBD2. The V gene's germline CDR1 is MDHEN and CDR2 SYDVKM. This CDR3 is built from 13 residues. As DNA, the CDR3 is TGTGCAATCACCGCCGGCGGGAGAAACATTCAGTACTTC. The encoded protein is CAITAGGRNIQYF.

The V and J genes are TRBV10-2 and TRBJ2-2, with 8 bases that match TRBD2. Per germline, CDR1 WSHSY and CDR2 SAAADI. J gave up 6 bases and V 0 bases, and 3 bases lay outside the gene matches. The CDR3 covers 15 residues. The CDR3 spells CASSESTGLAGELFF. CDR3 nucleotide sequence: TGCGCCAGCAGTGAGTCGACGGGACTAGCCGGGGAGCTGTTTTTT.

This clone has a handful of counts. V usage is TRBV28 and J usage is TRBJ1-5; no clear D gene. CDR1 and CDR2 (germline): MDHEN, SYDVKM. V gave up 5 bases and J gave up 5 bases, with 16 bases separating them. The CDR3 length is 15 residues. CDR3 nucleotide sequence: TGTGCCAGCAGTCCAACCTGGAGGGCAGATCAGCCCCAGCATTTT. Translated: CASSPTWRADQPQHF.